The 6 T cell receptor beta chains below were found in one sample sequenced in a study of cytomegalovirus exposure and HLA in healthy donors. In the PCR, 60 Vbeta and 13 Jbeta primers were used. Assay used: immunoSEQ multiplex PCR; TCRdb lists only in-frame clones, some missing. The sample lists fewer than 250,000 clones; approximately 86% were seen once. What was sequenced was PBMCs. All receptors come from a boy under 10 years old in good health and CMV-seronegative.

The chain uses TRBV7-9 and TRBJ1-4, with 9 nucleotides matching TRBD1. Germline CDR1 is SEHNR and CDR2 is FQNEAQ (reference sequence). The CDR3 totals 14 residues. The trim removed 3 bases at V and 5 bases at J, leaving 1 base unmatched. The CDR3 DNA reads as TGTGCCAGCAGCTTCGGGACAGGGAATGAAAAACTGTTTTTT. It specifies CASSFGTGNEKLFF.

This chain connects TRBV28 to TRBJ1-2, with D possibly being TRBD1 (6 bases). The CDR3 loop spans 16 amino acids. The V end lost 6 bases, the J end lost 1 base, and 18 bases lay between the germline ends. The germline gives CDR1 MDHEN, CDR2 SYDVKM. The DNA for the CDR3 is TGTGCCAGCAGCCGAGCGGGGGCAGACTATAACTATGGCTACACCTTC. It yields the protein CASSRAGADYNYGYTF.

The chain recombines TRBV6-1 with TRBJ1-2; no clear D. CDR1 MNHNS and CDR2 SASEGT come from the germline V gene. V dropped 0 bases and J dropped 4 bases, with 9 bases sitting between them. The CDR3 loop spans 14 amino acids. CDR3 protein: CASSEAGEFYGYTF. The CDR3 DNA sequence: TGTGCCAGCAGTGAAGCCGGGGAGTTCTATGGCTACACCTTC.

This clone was detected once. The chain carries TRBV28 and TRBJ1-1, with TRBD1 as a possible D gene (5 bases). The germline V gene has CDR1 MDHEN and CDR2 SYDVKM. V was cut by 5 bases and J by 0 bases, with 10 bases left in between. The CDR3 covers 14 residues. The CDR3 is CASSPQVMNTEAFF. For the CDR3, the DNA is TGTGCCAGCAGTCCACAGGTCATGAACACTGAAGCTTTCTTT.

The genes are TRBV5-1 and TRBJ1-6, with unresolved D. From germline, CDR1 is SGHRS and CDR2 YFSETQ. The CDR3 runs to 16 residues. V was cut by 0 bases and J by 8 bases, with 15 bases left in between. The CDR3 here is CASSLAGEAGYSPLHF. The CDR3 region has the DNA TGCGCCAGCAGCTTGGCCGGCGAGGCGGGGTATTCACCCCTCCACTTT.

The chain joins TRBV5-1 to TRBJ1-4; D remains unclear. The germline CDR1 and CDR2 sequences are SGHRS and YFSETQ. The V end was cut by 1 base, the J end by 5 bases, with 9 bases between. CDR3 length: 14 residues. In DNA form, the CDR3 reads TGCGCCAGCAGCTTGACACCGGGGAATGAAAAACTGTTTTTT. Its translation: CASSLTPGNEKLFF.